Listed here are 10 T cell receptor beta chains from one sample, sequenced in a study of control samples from healthy donors and cancer patients. The assay was immunoSEQ multiplex PCR, and TCRdb's table has in-frame clones only and misses some. This table holds some 130,000 clones, 91% found once. The sample taken for sequencing was blood. Every receptor here comes from a man between 18 and 35 years old in good health.

The V call is TRBV5-5, the J call TRBJ2-5; possible D gene TRBD1, 6 bases. Germline assignment: CDR1 SGHKS and CDR2 YYEKEE (reference sequence). The ends were cut back, 7 bases at V and 1 base at J, with 23 bases in the middle. This CDR3 has 17 amino acids. The chain's CDR3 is CASQLGVLDRGQETQYF. In DNA form, the CDR3 reads TGTGCCAGCCAGCTTGGTGTCCTGGACAGAGGCCAAGAGACCCAGTACTTC.

V and J are TRBV24-1 and TRBJ2-7, with 9 bases aligning to TRBD1. V shed 7 bases, J shed 1 base, and the junction held 7 bases outside the gene matches. The CDR3 is made up of 15 amino acids. CDR1 is KGHDR and CDR2 is SFDVKD in the germline V gene. The CDR3 sequence: CATRAGTGWSYEQYF. The CDR3 nucleotides are TGTGCCACCAGAGCCGGGACAGGGTGGTCCTACGAGCAGTACTTC.

The chain joins TRBV10-3 to TRBJ1-2; tentatively, D is TRBD1 (5 bases). CDR1 is ENHRY and CDR2 is SYGVKD in the germline V gene. Trimming took 2 bases from V and 2 from J, leaving 6 bases between them. This CDR3 spans 13 amino acids. The CDR3 protein is CAISEGDNYGYTF. CDR3 sequence (DNA): TGTGCCATCAGTGAGGGGGACAACTATGGCTACACCTTC.

This chain joins TRBV4-1 and TRBJ2-4, with D possibly being TRBD1 or TRBD2 (5 bases each). V was shortened by 4 bases and J by 8 bases, with 9 bases between the two germline ends. Germline CDR1 and CDR2: MGHRA and YSYEKL. The CDR3 is made up of 12 amino acids. The CDR3 DNA follows: TGCGCCAGCAGCCCGGGACGCGACATTCAGTACTTC. As protein: CASSPGRDIQYF.

This chain's CDR3 is CASSPGTGDTDTQYF. The CDR3 DNA sequence: TGTGCCAGCAGCCCCGGGACAGGAGACACAGATACGCAGTATTTT. This rearrangement joins TRBV6-6 to TRBJ2-3, with 8 bases that match TRBD1. The CDR3 contains 15 residues. Germline lookup yields CDR1 MNHNY and CDR2 SVGAGI (reference sequence). Trimming at V came to 6 bases and at J to 2 bases, leaving 7 bases not matched to a gene.

The V and J genes are TRBV27 and TRBJ1-5; TRBD1 matches 11 bases. The germline V gene encodes CDR1 MNHEY and CDR2 SMNVEV (reference sequence). This CDR3 region has 15 residues. Trimming took 6 bases from V and 7 from J; bases not matched to a gene: 8. DNA of the CDR3: TGTGCCAGCAGCCCAGGGACAGGGGGTTTGCAGCCCCAGCATTTT. This gives the protein CASSPGTGGLQPQHF.

This chain uses TRBV11-3 with TRBJ2-1; 9 bases match TRBD1. The V gene end was trimmed by 0 bases and the J gene end by 6 bases; junction bases not matched to a gene: 3. Germline CDR1 is SGHNT and CDR2 is YENEEA. This CDR3 is built from 15 residues. CDR3 sequence (DNA): TGTGCCAGCAGCTTAGAGGACAGGGGCCCCAATGAGCAGTTCTTC. It codes for CASSLEDRGPNEQFF.

The chain is built from TRBV19 and TRBJ2-1, with a possible D match to TRBD1 (6 bases). The CDR3 sequence is 15 residues long. V lost 3 bases to trimming and J lost 3 bases, with 12 bases between them. Germline CDR1 LNHDA, CDR2 SQIVND (reference sequence). CDR3 DNA: TGTGCCAGTAGTATCGAAGACAGGAGCTACAATGAGCAGTTCTTC. Protein: CASSIEDRSYNEQFF.

This chain joins TRBV19 and TRBJ1-4; D not certain. The CDR3 runs 14 residues. Germline V gene data show CDR1 as LNHDA and CDR2 as SQIVND (reference sequence). Trimming shortened V by 3 bases and J by 2 bases, and 7 bases separated the two germline ends. This chain's CDR3 is CASSMAYTNEKLFF. Here the CDR3 DNA reads TGTGCCAGTAGTATGGCCTATACTAATGAAAAACTGTTTTTT.

This CDR3 is CASSGGGMEAFF. For the CDR3, the DNA is TGTGCCAGCTCCGGAGGAGGGATGGAAGCTTTCTTT. The V and J genes are TRBV18 and TRBJ1-1; D gene ambiguous. This CDR3 contains 12 residues. CDR1 KGHSH and CDR2 LQKENI come from the germline V gene. Trimming shortened V by 6 bases and J by 8 bases, and 13 bases separated the two germline ends. Full variable domain (rest looked up from reference TRBV18 and TRBJ1-1): NAGVMQNPRHLVRRRGQEARLRCSPMKGHSHVYWYRQLPEEGLKFMVYLQKENIIDESGMPKERFSAEFPKEGPSILRIQQVVRGDSAAYFCASSGGGMEAFFGQGTRLTVV.